This T cell receptor beta chain was recovered during a study of cytomegalovirus exposure and HLA in healthy donors. The PCR had 60 Vbeta and 13 Jbeta primers. Only in-frame clones appear in the TCRdb table, and some are missing; sequencing was by immunoSEQ multiplex PCR. This sample has tens of thousands of clones; around 71% occur once, and the top ten carry under 8.5%. The sequencing sample was made of PBMCs. The clonotype originates from a man in his fifties or sixties in good health and CMV-seronegative.

The CDR3 nucleotides read TGTGCCATCAGCGTCGTAGCGGGAGTGCCCGACACCGGGGAGCTGTTTTTT. Its translation is CAISVVAGVPDTGELFF. This sequence joins TRBV10-3 and TRBJ2-2, with 9 nucleotides matching TRBD2. Trimming at V came to 6 bases and at J to 3 bases, leaving 11 bases not matched to a gene. Germline CDR1 is ENHRY and CDR2 is SYGVKD. This CDR3 region has 17 residues.